This T cell receptor beta chain was found in a study of identical twins. Each cDNA held unique molecular identifiers, and template switching gave it a universal primer site. TCRdb passed the 5' RACE reads through MiXCR, listing each CDR3 protein once. This sample has 200,000 to 250,000 distinct CDR3 sequences, with roughly 7.1% found just once. This clonotype was detected only a few times. The CDR3 consists of 14 residues. With 0 bases removed from V and 6 bases from J, the gap between germline ends came to 12 bases. Germline-derived CDR1 and CDR2 are SGDLS and YYNGEE. This sample was shared with a second study, whose subject was T cells expressing NK-cell markers. That publication notes: Just one sequenced donor of eight was HCMV-seronegative, while seven were seropositive.

The V call is TRBV9, the J call TRBJ1-1, with a weak D call TRBD1 (5 bases). The sequence was obtained from a woman aged 18 to 35 in good health. The sequenced material came from CD8+ T cells sorted from blood. CDR3 nucleotides: TGTGCCAGCAGCGTAGAGGGACTCGTTCCTGAAGCTTTCTTT. Its protein is CASSVEGLVPEAFF.